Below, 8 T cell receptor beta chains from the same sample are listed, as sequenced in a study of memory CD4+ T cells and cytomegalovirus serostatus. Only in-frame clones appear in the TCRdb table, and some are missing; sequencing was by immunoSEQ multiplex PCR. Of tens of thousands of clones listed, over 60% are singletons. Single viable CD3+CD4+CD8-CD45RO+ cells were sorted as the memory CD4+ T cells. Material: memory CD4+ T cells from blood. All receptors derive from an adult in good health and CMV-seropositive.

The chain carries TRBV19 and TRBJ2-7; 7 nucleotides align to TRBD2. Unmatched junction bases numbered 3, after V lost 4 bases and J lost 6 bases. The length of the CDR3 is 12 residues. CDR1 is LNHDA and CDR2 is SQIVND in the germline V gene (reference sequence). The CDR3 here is CASSRGGREQYF. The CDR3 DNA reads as TGTGCCAGTAGTAGGGGAGGGCGCGAGCAGTACTTC.

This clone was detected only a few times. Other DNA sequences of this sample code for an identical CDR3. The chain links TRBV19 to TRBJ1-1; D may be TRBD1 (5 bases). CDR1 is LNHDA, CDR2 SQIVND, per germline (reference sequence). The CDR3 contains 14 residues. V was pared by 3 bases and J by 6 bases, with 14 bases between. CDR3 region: CASSIGGGGPEAFF. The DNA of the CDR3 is TGTGCCAGTAGTATCGGGGGGGGAGGGCCTGAAGCTTTCTTT.

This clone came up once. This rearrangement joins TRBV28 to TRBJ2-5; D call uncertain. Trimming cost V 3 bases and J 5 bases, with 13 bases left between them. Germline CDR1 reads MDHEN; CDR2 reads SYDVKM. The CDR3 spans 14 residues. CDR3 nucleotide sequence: TGTGCCAGCAGTTTCGGCTCCCGTCCGGAGACCCAGTACTTC. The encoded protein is CASSFGSRPETQYF.

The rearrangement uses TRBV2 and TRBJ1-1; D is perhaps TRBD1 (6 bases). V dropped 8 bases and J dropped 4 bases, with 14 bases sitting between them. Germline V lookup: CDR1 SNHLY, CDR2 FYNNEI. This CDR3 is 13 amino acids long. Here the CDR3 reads CASEQGGGTEAFF. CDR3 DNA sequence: TGTGCCAGCGAACAGGGCGGGGGCACTGAAGCTTTCTTT.

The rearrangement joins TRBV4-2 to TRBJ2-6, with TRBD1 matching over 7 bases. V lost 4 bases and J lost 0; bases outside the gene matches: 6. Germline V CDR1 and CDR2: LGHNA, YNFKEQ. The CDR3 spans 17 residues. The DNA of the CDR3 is TGTGCCAGCAGCCCCCAGGGGGTAGGCTCTGGGGCCAACGTCCTGACTTTC. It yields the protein CASSPQGVGSGANVLTF.

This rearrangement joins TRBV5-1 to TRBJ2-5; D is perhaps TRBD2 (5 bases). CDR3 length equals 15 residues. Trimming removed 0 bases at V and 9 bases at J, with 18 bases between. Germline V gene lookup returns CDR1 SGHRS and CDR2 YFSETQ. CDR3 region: CASSLGDLPGISQYF. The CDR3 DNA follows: TGCGCCAGCAGCTTGGGTGACCTCCCCGGGATCTCCCAGTACTTC.

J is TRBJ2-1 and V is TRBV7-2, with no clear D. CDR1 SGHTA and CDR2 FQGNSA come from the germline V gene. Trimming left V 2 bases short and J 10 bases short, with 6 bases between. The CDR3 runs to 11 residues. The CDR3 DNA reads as TGTGCCAGCAGCTTAAAACAGGAGCAGTTCTTC. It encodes CASSLKQEQFF.

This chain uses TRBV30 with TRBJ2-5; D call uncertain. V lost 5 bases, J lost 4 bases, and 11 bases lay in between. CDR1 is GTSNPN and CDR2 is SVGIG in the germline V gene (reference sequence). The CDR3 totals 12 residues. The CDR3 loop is CAWEMEGETQYF. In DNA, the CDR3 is TGTGCCTGGGAAATGGAAGGAGAGACCCAGTACTTC.